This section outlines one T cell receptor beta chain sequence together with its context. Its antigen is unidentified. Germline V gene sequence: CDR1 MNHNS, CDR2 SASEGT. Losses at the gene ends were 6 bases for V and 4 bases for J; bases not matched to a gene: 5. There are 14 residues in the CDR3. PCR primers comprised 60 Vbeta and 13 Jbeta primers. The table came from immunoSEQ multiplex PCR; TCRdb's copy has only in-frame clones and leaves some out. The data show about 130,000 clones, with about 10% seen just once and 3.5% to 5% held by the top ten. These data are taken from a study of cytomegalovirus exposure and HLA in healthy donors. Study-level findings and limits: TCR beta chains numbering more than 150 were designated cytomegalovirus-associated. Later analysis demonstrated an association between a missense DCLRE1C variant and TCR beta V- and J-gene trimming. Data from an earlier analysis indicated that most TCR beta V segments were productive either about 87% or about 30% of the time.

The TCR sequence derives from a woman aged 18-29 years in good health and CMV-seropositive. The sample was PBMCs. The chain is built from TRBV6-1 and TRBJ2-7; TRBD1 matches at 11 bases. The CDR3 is CASRRGTGGYEQYF. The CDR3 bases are TGTGCCAGCAGACGAGGGACAGGGGGTTACGAGCAGTACTTC.